Each of the 32 T cell receptor beta chains below was sequenced from the same sample in a study of chronic HIV infection and antiretroviral therapy. Via MiXCR, TCRdb re-called the 5' RACE reads, giving one row per CDR3 protein. The data hold about 48,000 distinct CDR3 sequences, with about a fifth observed a single time. Sequencing input: peripheral blood. Receptors originate from an adult who had HIV and had not received antiretroviral therapy, or was an uninfected healthy control (not recorded which).

This clonotype was seen a few times. The chain is built from TRBV11-2 and TRBJ2-1, with 8 positions matching TRBD2. Germline-derived CDR1 and CDR2 are SGHAT and FQNNGV. Trimming removed 2 bases from V and 5 bases from J; junction bases left unmatched: 8. The CDR3 is made up of 16 amino acids. CDR3 in amino acids: CASSLSRLLADNEQFF. The CDR3 DNA follows: TGTGCCAGCAGCTTAAGTCGGCTACTAGCGGACAATGAGCAGTTCTTC.

V is TRBV28 and J is TRBJ1-2; no clear D. Trimming removed 1 base at V and 8 bases at J, with 23 bases between. Germline V gene sequence: CDR1 MDHEN, CDR2 SYDVKM. There are 17 residues in the CDR3. The CDR3 region has the DNA TGTGCCAGCAGTTTATACGGCGGCGGCAGGACCTGGAGGGGCTACACCTTC. It translates to CASSLYGGGRTWRGYTF.

This chain connects TRBV27 to TRBJ2-1; TRBD2 agrees at 14 bases. The CDR3 is 16 amino acids. Germline assignment: CDR1 MNHEY and CDR2 SMNVEV (reference sequence). J gave up 14 bases and V 4 bases, and 13 bases lay outside the gene matches. The CDR3 protein is CASSWGTSGSGFEEFF. The CDR3 region has the DNA TGTGCCAGCAGTTGGGGGACTAGCGGGAGTGGATTCGAGGAGTTCTTC.

Notes on this clonotype: The junction shows a germline mismatch at one end, possibly a read error. The V gene is TRBV7-3, the J gene TRBJ1-1; possible D gene TRBD1, 6 bases. Germline CDR1 reads SGHTA; CDR2 reads FQGTGA. The length of the CDR3 is 10 residues. The CDR3 reads CVSSSPDSHF. The DNA of the CDR3 is TGTGTCAGCAGCTCCCCGGACAGCCACTTT.

The chain carries TRBV27 and TRBJ2-1; TRBD2 matches 8 bases. The CDR3 covers 16 residues. Germline CDR1 reads MNHEY; CDR2 reads SMNVEV (reference sequence). Germline trimming cut 2 bases from V and 0 bases from J; bases unmatched to any gene: 3. The CDR3 DNA follows: TGTGCCAGCAGTTTAAGGGCGGGAGGCTCCTACAATGAGCAGTTCTTC. Residues: CASSLRAGGSYNEQFF.

The V gene is TRBV3-1, the J gene TRBJ2-5; 8 bases fit TRBD2. Germline V gene sequence: CDR1 LGHDT, CDR2 YNNKEL (reference sequence). This CDR3 comprises 14 residues. V was pared by 2 bases and J by 4 bases, with 3 bases of the junction left unmatched. CDR3 in amino acids: CASSQRTSRETQYF. The CDR3 DNA reads as TGTGCCAGCAGCCAAAGGACTAGCCGAGAGACCCAGTACTTC.

The chain uses TRBV27 and TRBJ2-7; TRBD1 matches at 8 bases. Germline V gene lookup returns CDR1 MNHEY and CDR2 SMNVEV (reference sequence). Trimming removed 2 bases from V and 7 bases from J; junction bases left unmatched: 7. The CDR3 length is 14 residues. CDR3 sequence (DNA): TGTGCCAGCAGTTTAGACATCCAGGGGGCAGAGCAGTACTTC. This gives the protein CASSLDIQGAEQYF.

This clonotype occurred a few times. The chain carries TRBV29-1 and TRBJ2-5, with TRBD1 matching 8 bases. CDR3 size: 11 residues. In germline, CDR1 is SQVTM, CDR2 ANQGSEA. The V gene end was trimmed by 4 bases and the J gene end by 7 bases; junction bases not matched to a gene: 2. The CDR3 spells CSVGQGATQYF. In nucleotides, the CDR3 is TGCAGCGTTGGGCAGGGGGCGACCCAGTACTTC.

This clonotype was observed a few times. The chain links TRBV6-5 to TRBJ1-5; D is ambiguous. From germline, CDR1 is MNHEY and CDR2 SVGAGI. Trimming left V 0 bases short and J 0 bases short, with 9 bases between. The CDR3 length is 16 residues. DNA of the CDR3: TGTGCCAGCAGTTACTCCTGGCGAGTTAGCAATCAGCCCCAGCATTTT. This codes for CASSYSWRVSNQPQHF.

In its sample, this clonotype was seen a few times. The rearrangement uses TRBV5-1 and TRBJ2-2; a possible D gene is TRBD1 (5 bases). Germline CDR1 SGHRS, CDR2 YFSETQ. This CDR3 has 15 amino acids. The ends were cut back, 0 bases at V and 3 bases at J, with 9 bases in the middle. CDR3 region: CASSLEQGYTGELFF. The CDR3 region has the DNA TGCGCCAGCAGCTTGGAGCAGGGTTACACCGGGGAGCTGTTTTTT.

This clonotype appeared a few times. The chain combines TRBV28 with TRBJ2-7; D might be TRBD2 (5 bases). Per germline, CDR1 MDHEN and CDR2 SYDVKM. V shed 2 bases and J shed 0 bases, with 11 bases lying between them. The CDR3 has 15 residues. CDR3 in amino acids: CASSLGESYSYEQYF. The CDR3 DNA reads as TGTGCCAGCAGTTTAGGGGAGTCCTACTCCTACGAGCAGTACTTC.

The DNA of the CDR3 is TGCAGCGTTGAAAAGTGGGTAGGGACAGGGAAAGGAGTGAGCACTGAAGCTTTCTTT. Amino acid sequence: CSVEKWVGTGKGVSTEAFF. This chain uses TRBV29-1 with TRBJ1-1; 9 bases are shared with TRBD1. V shed 2 bases and J 4 bases; nucleotides not matched to a gene: 20. This CDR3 has 19 amino acids. Germline values: CDR1 SQVTM, CDR2 ANQGSEA.

This chain uses TRBV10-3 with TRBJ2-7; D unresolved. Germline CDR1 reads ENHRY; CDR2 reads SYGVKD. Trimming pared 2 bases from V and 2 bases from J, leaving 16 bases between. The CDR3 extends over 16 amino acids. The CDR3 coding sequence is TGTGCCATCAGTGAGGGTATCTGGCCACAAACCTACGAGCAGTACTTC. Its translation is CAISEGIWPQTYEQYF.

This clonotype was seen a few times. The chain joins TRBV7-9 to TRBJ2-2; D may be TRBD2 (6 bases). Between the trimmed V and J ends, which lost 7 bases and 0 bases, there was a span of 12 bases. This CDR3 has 15 residues. Germline CDR1 reads SEHNR; CDR2 reads FQNEAQ (reference sequence). DNA of the CDR3: TGTGCCAGCACCCCCCAGCGGGCGAACACCGGGGAGCTGTTTTTT. Its translation: CASTPQRANTGELFF.

The chain combines TRBV19 with TRBJ2-2; 10 bases fit TRBD2. Germline V gene lookup returns CDR1 LNHDA and CDR2 SQIVND (reference sequence). The CDR3 sequence is 16 residues long. Losses at the gene ends were 1 base for V and 5 bases for J; bases not matched to a gene: 4. This CDR3 is CASSIGASGRTGELFF. The CDR3 nucleotides read TGTGCCAGTAGTATAGGGGCTAGCGGGAGAACCGGGGAGCTGTTTTTT.

The table lists this clonotype with a few counts. This rearrangement joins TRBV5-1 to TRBJ1-2, with D perhaps TRBD1 (6 bases). The germline V gene encodes CDR1 SGHRS and CDR2 YFSETQ. Trimming left V 3 bases short and J 0 bases short, with 9 bases between. CDR3 length: 14 amino acids. Here the CDR3 reads CASSWDTANYGYTF. The CDR3 nucleotides are TGCGCCAGCAGCTGGGACACCGCTAACTATGGCTACACCTTC.

The chain carries TRBV28 and TRBJ1-5; 7 bases match TRBD1. Germline CDR1 and CDR2: MDHEN and SYDVKM. V lost 6 bases and J lost 2; bases outside the gene matches: 7. The CDR3 has 15 amino acids. The CDR3 bases are TGTGCCAGCAGCTTACAGGGGCTAGGCAATCAGCCCCAGCATTTT. Its protein is CASSLQGLGNQPQHF.

CDR3 coding DNA: TGCAGTGCCTTCCCCGGGACAGGCCGTGAAAAACTGTTTTTT. Its protein product is CSAFPGTGREKLFF. J is TRBJ1-4 and V is TRBV20-1; TRBD1 matches at 8 bases. The trim removed 6 bases at V and 7 bases at J, leaving 10 bases unmatched. This CDR3 has 14 amino acids. Germline V CDR1 and CDR2: DFQATT, SNEGSKA (reference sequence).

This clonotype turned up a few times. The J gene is TRBJ2-1, the V gene TRBV5-1; 10 nucleotides line up with TRBD2. The germline CDR1 and CDR2 sequences are SGHRS and YFSETQ. This CDR3 contains 15 residues. V lost 4 bases, J lost 9 bases, and 10 bases stayed unmatched. CDR3 sequence (DNA): TGCGCCAGCAGCCTTCGAGCGGGAGGGTCTGGTGAGCAGTTCTTC. Its protein product is CASSLRAGGSGEQFF.

The rearrangement links TRBV28 to TRBJ1-2; D is unresolved. The CDR3 contains 12 residues. Germline-derived CDR1 and CDR2 are MDHEN and SYDVKM. Trimming removed 10 bases from V and 5 bases from J, with 14 bases in between. The CDR3 DNA follows: TGTGCCACCGGCAAGATGGTTTATGGCTACACCTTC. It is translated as CATGKMVYGYTF.

A few counts support this clonotype. The V call is TRBV10-3, the J call TRBJ1-2, with D possibly TRBD1 on 6 matching bases. This CDR3 spans 13 amino acids. Looked up from germline, CDR1 is ENHRY and CDR2 is SYGVKD. Trimming stripped 3 bases from V and 5 bases from J, with 10 bases between. The CDR3 reads CAISEDRRYGYTF. The CDR3 DNA reads as TGTGCCATCAGTGAAGACAGGAGGTATGGCTACACCTTC.

This clonotype has only a few counts. The chain uses TRBV7-2 and TRBJ2-2; 11 bases agree with TRBD2. V was pared by 5 bases and J by 4 bases, with 3 bases of the junction left unmatched. Germline V gene sequence: CDR1 SGHTA, CDR2 FQGNSA. This CDR3 is built from 15 residues. In DNA form, the CDR3 reads TGTGCCAGCAGCCCCCTAGCGGGAGGCACCGGGGAGCTGTTTTTT. Protein product: CASSPLAGGTGELFF.

The CDR3 bases are TGCGCCAGCAGCCAGGCAGATCCCTACGAGCAGTACTTC. Translating it yields CASSQADPYEQYF. The chain has TRBV4-1 and TRBJ2-7; the D is unclear. The V end was cut by 3 bases, the J end by 2 bases, with 8 bases between. The germline gives CDR1 MGHRA, CDR2 YSYEKL. CDR3 length: 13 residues.

This clonotype came up a few times. V and J are TRBV4-1 and TRBJ1-1; no reliable D call. V was cut by 3 bases and J by 8 bases, with 10 bases left in between. CDR3 size: 12 residues. Germline lookup yields CDR1 MGHRA and CDR2 YSYEKL. CDR3: CASSHPKKEAFF. The CDR3 DNA follows: TGCGCCAGCAGCCATCCGAAAAAAGAAGCTTTCTTT.

CDR3 loop: CASSSTGKQFF. The CDR3 bases are TGCGCCAGCAGCTCCACGGGAAAGCAGTTCTTC. The chain combines TRBV10-2 with TRBJ2-1, with a tentative D call TRBD2 (5 bases). Germline V gives CDR1 WSHSY, CDR2 SAAADI. The V end lost 6 bases, the J end lost 11 bases, and 11 bases lay between the germline ends. The CDR3 is made up of 11 amino acids.

CDR3 region: CSARRPRDRGFGTRYNEQFF. The CDR3 nucleotides are TGCAGTGCTCGGCGCCCCCGGGACAGGGGGTTCGGAACCCGCTACAATGAGCAGTTCTTC. V and J are TRBV20-1 and TRBJ2-1; 11 nucleotides match TRBD1. The CDR3 has 20 amino acids. Losses at the gene ends were 5 bases for V and 3 bases for J; bases not matched to a gene: 21. Looked up from germline, CDR1 is DFQATT and CDR2 is SNEGSKA (reference sequence).

This clonotype was counted only a few times. This chain connects TRBV29-1 to TRBJ2-3, with 13 bases lining up with TRBD2. V lost 7 bases and J lost 4; bases outside the gene matches: 5. Germline V gene sequence: CDR1 SQVTM, CDR2 ANQGSEA. The CDR3 has 14 residues. Here the CDR3 reads CSAGTSGIPDTQYF. In nucleotides, the CDR3 is TGCAGCGCCGGGACTAGCGGGATACCAGATACGCAGTATTTT.

This clonotype has a handful of counts. The chain uses TRBV29-1 and TRBJ1-2, with unresolved D. V lost 4 bases and J 5 bases, leaving 20 bases between the germline ends. This CDR3 is 15 amino acids long. Germline values: CDR1 SQVTM, CDR2 ANQGSEA. CDR3 sequence: CSVVDPFHGPYGYTF. The CDR3 DNA sequence: TGCAGCGTTGTAGACCCTTTCCACGGCCCTTATGGCTACACCTTC.

The chain's CDR3 is CASSVPRTSGNPNEQFF. In DNA, the CDR3 is TGTGCCAGCAGCGTACCCCGGACTAGCGGAAACCCCAATGAGCAGTTCTTC. This chain connects TRBV9 to TRBJ2-1; 10 bases are a match to TRBD2. Germline V gene data show CDR1 as SGDLS and CDR2 as YYNGEE. The junction had 10 bases not matched to a gene; V was cut back by 1 base and J by 6 bases. This CDR3 has 17 residues.

A few counts support this clonotype. V usage is TRBV20-1 and J usage is TRBJ2-5; D is ambiguous. Trimming left V 6 bases short and J 9 bases short, with 11 bases between. This CDR3 spans 10 amino acids. In germline, CDR1 is DFQATT, CDR2 SNEGSKA (reference sequence). The CDR3 loop reads CSAVQAAQYF. The CDR3 coding sequence is TGCAGTGCGGTCCAGGCGGCCCAGTACTTC.

The chain uses TRBV11-1 and TRBJ1-1; D is possibly TRBD1 (5 bases). CDR1 SGHAT and CDR2 FQDESV come from the germline V gene (reference sequence). The CDR3 is 14 amino acids. V was pared by 4 bases and J by 0 bases, with 9 bases between. For the CDR3, the DNA is TGTGCCAGCAGCTCACAGGTCCTGAACACTGAAGCTTTCTTT. Translated, it gives CASSSQVLNTEAFF. Full variable domain (remainder filled in from reference TRBV11-1 and TRBJ1-1): EAEVAQSPRYKITEKSQAVAFWCDPISGHATLYWYRQILGQGPELLVQFQDESVVDDSQLPKDRFSAERLKGVDSTLKIQPAELGDSAMYLCASSSQVLNTEAFFGQGTRLTVV.

This clonotype occurred many times. The rearrangement links TRBV20-1 to TRBJ1-2; D unclear. With 3 bases removed from V and 5 bases from J, the gap between germline ends came to 10 bases. CDR3 length equals 12 residues. CDR1 is DFQATT, CDR2 SNEGSKA, per germline (reference sequence). The CDR3 DNA sequence: TGCAGTGCTAGCCCGAATCATTATGGCTACACCTTC. It codes for CSASPNHYGYTF.